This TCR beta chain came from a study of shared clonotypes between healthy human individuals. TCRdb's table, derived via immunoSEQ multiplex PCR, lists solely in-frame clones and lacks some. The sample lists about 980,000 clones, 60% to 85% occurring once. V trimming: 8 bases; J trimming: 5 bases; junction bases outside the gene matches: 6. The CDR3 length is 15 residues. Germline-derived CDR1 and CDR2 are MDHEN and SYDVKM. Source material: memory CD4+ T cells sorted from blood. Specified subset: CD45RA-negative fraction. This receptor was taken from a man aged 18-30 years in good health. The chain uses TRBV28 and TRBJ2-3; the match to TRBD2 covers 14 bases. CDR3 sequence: CASSGLAGGRDTQYF. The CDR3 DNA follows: TGTGCCAGCTCCGGACTAGCGGGGGGTCGAGATACGCAGTATTTT. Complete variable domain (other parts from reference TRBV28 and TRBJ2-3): DVKVTQSSRYLVKRTGEKVFLECVQDMDHENMFWYRQDPGLGLRLIYFSYDVKMKEKGDIPEGYSVSREKKERFSLILESASTNQTSMYLCASSGLAGGRDTQYFGPGTRLTVL.